These 27 T cell receptor beta chains came from one sample sequenced in a study of CD8 T cells in ankylosing spondylitis. TCRdb redid the calling of the 5' RACE reads with MiXCR, one entry per CDR3 protein. This table holds roughly 91,000 distinct CDR3 sequences, roughly 8.3% found once. Sequenced input: blood, either unsorted or a sorted T cell fraction (not recorded which). Receptors originate from a male donor with ankylosing spondylitis or in good health (not recorded which).

This chain connects TRBV3-1 to TRBJ1-1; D may be TRBD1 (5 bases). The germline gives CDR1 LGHDT, CDR2 YNNKEL (reference sequence). This CDR3 has 14 residues. V dropped 0 bases and J dropped 4 bases, with 9 bases sitting between them. CDR3 loop: CASSQDSGGTEAFF. In nucleotides, the CDR3 is TGTGCCAGCAGCCAAGATTCGGGGGGCACTGAAGCTTTCTTT.

This clonotype was seen many times. This chain uses TRBV10-3 with TRBJ2-7; the match to TRBD1 covers 8 bases. The V gene's germline CDR1 is ENHRY and CDR2 SYGVKD. The CDR3 has 14 amino acids. J gave up 3 bases and V 8 bases, and 9 bases lay outside the gene matches. The DNA for the CDR3 is TGTGCCATCGGAGTGGGGACAGGCAACTACGAGCAGTACTTC. Translation: CAIGVGTGNYEQYF.

This clonotype has a count of ten or more. The chain is built from TRBV4-1 and TRBJ1-3; TRBD1 agrees at 8 bases. Germline lookup yields CDR1 MGHRA and CDR2 YSYEKL. The CDR3 covers 17 residues. The V segment lost 4 bases and the J segment 0 bases; nucleotides outside the gene matches: 8. The CDR3 bases are TGCGCCAGCAGCCCCCGGACAGGGCTGAGCTCTGGAAACACCATATATTTT. Amino acid sequence: CASSPRTGLSSGNTIYF.

This clonotype showed up many times. CDR3 residues: CSVLNSGANVLTF. Written as DNA, the CDR3 is TGCAGCGTTTTGAACTCTGGGGCCAACGTCCTGACTTTC. This chain connects TRBV29-1 to TRBJ2-6, with D unclear. CDR3 length equals 13 residues. The ends were cut back, 5 bases at V and 0 bases at J, with 5 bases in the middle. CDR1 is SQVTM and CDR2 is ANQGSEA in the germline V gene.

This clonotype was counted ten times or more. J is TRBJ2-1 and V is TRBV29-1; D is unresolved. Trimming stripped 3 bases from V and 4 bases from J, with 7 bases between. Germline values: CDR1 SQVTM, CDR2 ANQGSEA. This CDR3 is 12 amino acids long. CDR3 protein: CSVEPGYNEQFF. CDR3 bases: TGCAGCGTTGAGCCTGGTTACAATGAGCAGTTCTTC.

This clonotype was counted only a few times. The chain is built from TRBV4-2 and TRBJ2-6; D is uncertain. From germline, CDR1 is LGHNA and CDR2 YNFKEQ. This CDR3 contains 16 residues. V dropped 1 base and J dropped 2 bases, with 9 bases sitting between them. CDR3 sequence reads: CASSQGPETGANVLTF. DNA of the CDR3: TGTGCCAGCAGCCAAGGGCCCGAAACTGGGGCCAACGTCCTGACTTTC.

There are many counts of this clonotype. This chain connects TRBV18 to TRBJ1-6, with D unclear. The V gene lost 1 base and the J gene lost 8 bases, with 12 bases spanning the gap. The CDR3 covers 15 residues. CDR1 is KGHSH, CDR2 LQKENI, per germline. CDR3 sequence reads: CASSPRGREDSPLHF. The DNA for the CDR3 is TGTGCCAGCTCACCACGTGGGCGAGAGGATTCACCCCTCCACTTT.

The table lists this clonotype with many counts. V usage is TRBV20-1 and J usage is TRBJ1-5; tentatively, D is TRBD1 (5 bases). From germline, CDR1 is DFQATT and CDR2 SNEGSKA (reference sequence). Trimming removed 3 bases at V and 0 bases at J, with 9 bases between. The CDR3 has 14 residues. CDR3 region: CSASTRVSNQPQHF. The CDR3 DNA reads TGCAGTGCTAGTACCAGGGTTAGCAATCAGCCCCAGCATTTT.

This clonotype was picked up many times. This chain joins TRBV5-1 and TRBJ1-5; 7 bases fit TRBD1. V was pared by 0 bases and J by 5 bases, with 5 bases of the junction left unmatched. CDR1 and CDR2 (germline): SGHRS, YFSETQ. CDR3 length: 15 residues. CDR3: CASSLGQGPYQPQHF. CDR3 DNA sequence: TGCGCCAGCAGCTTGGGACAGGGCCCTTATCAGCCCCAGCATTTT.

This clonotype was observed many times. The CDR3 sequence is CASGTSGRASDTQYF. DNA of the CDR3: TGCGCCAGCGGTACTAGCGGGAGGGCTTCGGATACGCAGTATTTT. The chain couples TRBV4-3 to TRBJ2-3; TRBD2 agrees at 13 bases. CDR1 LGHNA and CDR2 YSLEER come from the germline V gene. J was trimmed by 6 bases and V by 8 bases; bases with no gene match: 8. The CDR3 consists of 15 residues.

This clonotype was observed at least ten times. The J gene is TRBJ2-2, the V gene TRBV7-6, with 7 nucleotides matching TRBD2. CDR1 and CDR2 from the germline V gene are SGHVS and FNYEAQ. Trimming took 5 bases from V and 6 from J; bases not matched to a gene: 3. CDR3 length equals 13 residues. This CDR3 reads CASSSSGAGELFF. The CDR3 nucleotides read TGTGCCAGCAGCAGCAGCGGGGCCGGGGAGCTGTTTTTT. Drawing the rest from reference TRBV7-6 and TRBJ2-2, the complete variable domain is GAGVSQSPRYKVTKRGQDVALRCDPISGHVSLYWYRQALGQGPEFLTYFNYEAQQDKSGLPNDRFSAERPEGSISTLTIQRTEQRDSAMYRCASSSSGAGELFFGEGSRLTVL.

This clonotype has at least ten counts. The CDR3 DNA is TGTGCCAGCAGCCCATCGACAGGGGGCTACAATGAGCAGTTCTTC. Amino acid sequence: CASSPSTGGYNEQFF. The chain has TRBV3-1 and TRBJ2-1, with 9 bases lining up with TRBD1. Per germline, CDR1 LGHDT and CDR2 YNNKEL (reference sequence). The CDR3 length is 15 residues. With V trimmed by 4 bases and J by 3 bases, 4 bases remained unmatched.

This clonotype appeared a few times. The J gene is TRBJ2-7, the V gene TRBV7-9; D could derive from TRBD1 or TRBD2 (5 bases each). Looked up from germline, CDR1 is SEHNR and CDR2 is FQNEAQ (reference sequence). Trimming took 1 base from V and 5 from J, leaving 12 bases between them. The CDR3 sequence is 14 residues long. This CDR3 is CASSLGGNRDEQYF. In DNA form, the CDR3 reads TGTGCCAGCAGCTTAGGGGGGAATCGTGACGAGCAGTACTTC.

This clonotype appeared many times. CDR3 coding DNA: TGTGCCAGCAGCTCACCAGGGTGGAAAAATGAAAAACTGTTTTTT. It is translated as CASSSPGWKNEKLFF. V usage is TRBV7-9 and J usage is TRBJ1-4; perhaps TRBD1 as D (5 bases). The ends were cut back, 4 bases at V and 5 bases at J, with 14 bases in the middle. CDR1 and CDR2 from the germline V gene are SEHNR and FQNEAQ (reference sequence). The CDR3 covers 15 residues.

This clonotype has ten or more counts. This chain's CDR3 is CASSWGRWETQYF. CDR3 DNA sequence: TGTGCCAGCAGCTGGGGCCGGTGGGAGACCCAGTACTTC. V usage is TRBV12-3 or TRBV12-4 and J usage is TRBJ2-5; the D gene is possibly TRBD1 (5 bases). The germline V and J ends were trimmed by 6 bases and 5 bases, with 13 bases remaining between them. This CDR3 is built from 13 residues.

This clonotype has at least ten counts. The V gene is TRBV20-1, the J gene TRBJ2-7; D is unclear. The CDR3 loop spans 13 amino acids. The germline V and J ends were trimmed by 3 bases and 3 bases, with 12 bases remaining between them. Germline V gene lookup returns CDR1 DFQATT and CDR2 SNEGSKA (reference sequence). The CDR3 nucleotides read TGCAGTGCTAGTCCAGGCACCATCTACGAGCAGTACTTC. Residues: CSASPGTIYEQYF.

This clonotype was recorded at least ten times. The V and J genes are TRBV20-1 and TRBJ1-2; 8 nucleotides agree with TRBD1. The junction had 6 bases not matched to a gene; V was cut back by 5 bases and J by 4 bases. Germline loops: CDR1 DFQATT, CDR2 SNEGSKA (reference sequence). The CDR3 contains 13 residues. Written as DNA, the CDR3 is TGCAGTGCTTCGGACAGGGTATTCTATGGCTACACCTTC. Its translation: CSASDRVFYGYTF.

This clonotype has at least ten counts. The chain carries TRBV9 and TRBJ2-7; D is possibly TRBD2 (6 bases). CDR3 size: 14 residues. Germline values: CDR1 SGDLS, CDR2 YYNGEE. The V end lost 4 bases, the J end lost 7 bases, and 18 bases lay between the germline ends. Here the CDR3 reads CASSPAGGLWEQYF. Written as DNA, the CDR3 is TGTGCCAGCAGCCCCGCCGGGGGTCTTTGGGAGCAGTACTTC.

This clonotype occurred a few times. This chain links TRBV3-1 with TRBJ2-6, with D perhaps TRBD2 (5 bases). The CDR3 has 16 amino acids. Trimming left V 6 bases short and J 2 bases short, with 14 bases between. Germline V CDR1 and CDR2: LGHDT, YNNKEL (reference sequence). The CDR3 here is CASRRDFGAGANVLTF. The CDR3 region has the DNA TGTGCCAGCAGGAGGGATTTCGGCGCTGGGGCCAACGTCCTGACTTTC.

Only a few counts were recorded for this clonotype. The chain couples TRBV20-1 to TRBJ2-2; TRBD1 aligns across 7 bases. With V trimmed by 2 bases and J by 1 base, 7 bases remained unmatched. Germline V gives CDR1 DFQATT, CDR2 SNEGSKA (reference sequence). The CDR3 covers 16 residues. The CDR3 coding sequence is TGCAGTGCTAGATCACAGGGGCGGAAGAACACCGGGGAGCTGTTTTTT. Amino acids: CSARSQGRKNTGELFF.

The chain couples TRBV7-6 to TRBJ2-7; perhaps D is TRBD1 or TRBD2 (5 bases each). This CDR3 contains 12 residues. The germline CDR1 and CDR2 sequences are SGHVS and FNYEAQ. Trimming took 8 bases from V and 4 from J, leaving 12 bases between them. The CDR3 DNA is TGTGCCAGCGGAGAGGGGCCATACGAGCAGTACTTC. Translated, it gives CASGEGPYEQYF.

This clonotype was seen repeatedly, ten times or more. J is TRBJ1-4 and V is TRBV6-6, with D unresolved. The CDR3 is made up of 12 amino acids. The V end lost 1 base, the J end lost 15 bases, and 12 bases lay between the germline ends. Per the germline V gene, CDR1 is MNHNY and CDR2 is SVGAGI (reference sequence). The CDR3 is CASSYLGPRVFF. CDR3 bases: TGTGCCAGCAGTTACTTGGGCCCTAGGGTGTTTTTT.

This clonotype showed up just a few times. This chain links TRBV7-2 with TRBJ1-5; perhaps TRBD1 as D (6 bases). CDR3 length: 15 amino acids. V was pared by 0 bases and J by 6 bases, with 12 bases between. The germline CDR1 and CDR2 sequences are SGHTA and FQGNSA. The CDR3: CASSLASGESQPQHF. In nucleotides, the CDR3 is TGTGCCAGCAGCTTAGCATCAGGGGAGAGTCAGCCCCAGCATTTT.

This clonotype was detected ten times or more. The chain recombines TRBV20-1 with TRBJ2-1, with TRBD2 matching 11 bases. V lost 5 bases, J lost 8 bases, and 11 bases stayed unmatched. CDR1 is DFQATT and CDR2 is SNEGSKA in the germline V gene (reference sequence). This CDR3 contains 15 residues. The CDR3 DNA is TGCAGTGCTGACCTTAGCGGGAGGGCCTTTGATGAGCAGTTCTTC. Encoded protein: CSADLSGRAFDEQFF.

This clonotype came up many times. V gene TRBV27 combines with J gene TRBJ2-7; D may match TRBD1 or TRBD2 (5 bases each). V was pared by 2 bases and J by 1 base, with 15 bases between. The CDR3 is made up of 16 amino acids. Germline CDR1 and CDR2: MNHEY and SMNVEV (reference sequence). Written as DNA, the CDR3 is TGTGCCAGCAGTTTACGGGGATTCGGACAATCCTACGAGCAGTACTTC. This gives the protein CASSLRGFGQSYEQYF.

This clonotype was recorded at least ten times. V is TRBV12-3 or TRBV12-4 and J is TRBJ1-6, with a tentative D call TRBD1 (5 bases). The CDR3 totals 14 residues. Trimming removed 1 base from V and 8 bases from J, with 9 bases in between. The CDR3 nucleotides are TGTGCCAGCAGTTTAGGACAGAAGGATTCACCCCTCCACTTT. This sequence encodes CASSLGQKDSPLHF.

In its sample, this clonotype was seen many times. This rearrangement joins TRBV7-2 to TRBJ1-4; D possibly corresponds to TRBD1 (6 bases). CDR1 SGHTA and CDR2 FQGNSA come from the germline V gene. The CDR3 runs 13 residues. V dropped 5 bases and J dropped 5 bases, with 9 bases sitting between them. CDR3: CASSPDRNEKLFF. CDR3 DNA sequence: TGTGCCAGCAGCCCCGACAGGAATGAAAAACTGTTTTTT. Using reference TRBV7-2 and TRBJ1-4 for the parts outside the CDR3, the full variable domain is GAGVSQSPSNKVTEKGKDVELRCDPISGHTALYWYRQSLGQGLEFLIYFQGNSAPDKSGLPSDRFSAERTGGSVSTLTIQRTQQEDSAVYLCASSPDRNEKLFFGSGTQLSVL.